A single sample gave rise to the 32 T cell receptor beta chains below, sequenced in a study of T cell clonality in common variable immunodeficiency. Sequencing used immunoSEQ multiplex PCR; TCRdb keeps in-frame clones, though not all of them. The repertoire consists of approximately 57,000 clones, none detected only once. Material for sequencing was peripheral blood mononuclear cells. The source of these receptors is a person aged 18-70 years in good health.

This clone appeared many times. CDR3 loop: CAWSVQGAYYGYTF. CDR3 DNA (partial): TGTGCCTGGAGTGTACAGGGGGCATACTATGGC. The V and J genes are TRBV30 and TRBJ1-2, with 9 bases lining up with TRBD1. The CDR3 end falls 3 residues outside the read, so it is completed with the germline J gene. The trim removed 0 bases at V and 3 bases at J, leaving 2 bases unmatched. Germline V lookup: CDR1 GTSNPN, CDR2 SVGIG (reference sequence). The length of the CDR3 is 14 residues. The variable domain in full, with the rest retrieved from reference TRBV30 and TRBJ1-2, is SQTIHQWPATLVQPVGSPLSLECTVEGTSNPNLYWYRQAAGRGLQLLFYSVGIGQISSEVPQNLSASRPQDRQFILSSKKLLLSDSGFYLCAWSVQGAYYGYTFGSGTRLTVV.

This clone was counted between two and nine times. The CDR3 extends 3 residues past the end of the read, so its final part is completed from the germline J gene. The gene calls are TRBV6-7 and TRBJ1-5; TRBD1 might be the D (5 bases). Being an ORF, TRBV6-7 has a function that is uncertain. The CDR3 has 17 amino acids. Trimming stripped 0 bases from V and 7 bases from J, with 19 bases between. The CDR3 protein is CASSYSRIRGSWQPQHF. The sequenced part of the CDR3 DNA is TGTGCCAGCAGTTACTCAAGAATTCGGGGGTCGTGGCAGCCC.

This clone came up many times. With the read ending 3 residues before the CDR3 end, the germline J gene is used to fill in that end. The V gene is TRBV6-2 or TRBV6-3, the J gene TRBJ1-2, with D hard to call. V shed 2 bases and J shed 1 base, with 11 bases lying between them. This CDR3 is built from 15 residues. The germline gives CDR1 MNHEY, CDR2 SVGEGT. CDR3 DNA, as far as it was read: TGTGCCAGCAGTTACCGTCAGAGGCTTAACTATGGC. Translation: CASSYRQRLNYG. The complete CDR3 protein is CASSYRQRLNYGYTF.

This clone was found many times. From the germline J gene comes the end of the CDR3, since the read stops 3 residues before it. The chain carries TRBV7-2 and TRBJ1-6; the D gene is possibly TRBD1 (6 bases). Trimming left V 7 bases short and J 10 bases short, with 20 bases between. CDR1 and CDR2 from the germline V gene are SGHTA and FQGNSA. The CDR3 contains 15 residues. CDR3 DNA (partial): TGTGCCAGCACCAACCAGGGGCTACGAAGGTCACCC. This codes for CASTNQGLRRSP. The complete CDR3 reads CASTNQGLRRSPLHF.

This clone was observed many times. The read is 3 residues too short to cover the CDR3 end, so that end is filled in from the germline J gene. The V and J genes are TRBV5-1 and TRBJ2-3, with 10 positions matching TRBD2. The J segment lost 6 bases and the V segment lost 2 bases, leaving 6 bases of the junction unmatched. The CDR3 totals 15 residues. Germline V gives CDR1 SGHRS, CDR2 YFSETQ. CDR3 DNA (partial): TGCGCCAGCAGCTTTTGGACTAGCGGCGCGGATACG. This translates into CASSFWTSGADT. The full CDR3 sequence reads CASSFWTSGADTQYF. The complete variable domain, with remaining parts taken from reference TRBV5-1 and TRBJ2-3, reads KAGVTQTPRYLIKTRGQQVTLSCSPISGHRSVSWYQQTPGQGLQFLFEYFSETQRNKGNFPGRFSGRQFSNSRSEMNVSTLELGDSALYLCASSFWTSGADTQYFGPGTRLTVL.

This clone was counted many times. Read sequence stops 3 residues before the CDR3 end, and the germline J gene provides the missing end. The rearrangement links TRBV2 to TRBJ2-7; 9 bases are a match to TRBD1. Germline assignment: CDR1 SNHLY and CDR2 FYNNEI. The ends lost 6 bases at V and 5 bases at J; junction bases unmatched: 5. The length of the CDR3 is 13 residues. CDR3 residues: CASRQGASHEQYF. The CDR3 bases that were read are TGTGCCAGCAGACAGGGGGCTTCTCACGAG.

This clone was seen ten or more times. Coverage ceases 3 residues before the CDR3 finishes, and the germline J gene fills in the end. The rearrangement links TRBV19 to TRBJ1-1; 11 nucleotides line up with TRBD1. CDR3 length: 15 residues. V dropped 5 bases and J dropped 6; count of bases not matched to a gene: 8. CDR1 is LNHDA, CDR2 SQIVND, per germline (reference sequence). The CDR3 is CASSPGDRGVAEAFF. CDR3 bases read: TGTGCCAGTAGTCCTGGGGACAGGGGGGTGGCTGAA.

This clone occurred a few times. The observed sequence ends 3 residues before the CDR3 terminus, with the missing tail filled in from the germline J gene. This rearrangement joins TRBV19 to TRBJ2-3, with 7 bases aligning to TRBD1. The CDR3 runs 14 residues. CDR1 and CDR2 from the germline V gene are LNHDA and SQIVND (reference sequence). CDR3 residues: CASQGRGYQETQYF. CDR3 bases read: TGTGCCAGTCAGGGCAGGGGGTACCAAGAGACG.

At least ten counts were recorded for this clone. The read comes to an end 3 residues before the CDR3 does, leaving the germline J gene to fill in the end. The rearrangement uses TRBV2 and TRBJ2-2; TRBD1 aligns across 7 bases. Germline CDR1 SNHLY, CDR2 FYNNEI. This CDR3 spans 14 amino acids. The covered CDR3 bases are TGTGCCAGCAGTCCCGACAGGGACAGTGAAAAG. Amino acids: CASSPDRDSEK. In full, the CDR3 is CASSPDRDSEKLFF.

This clone was observed many times. The read terminates 3 residues before the CDR3 end, so the remaining end is supplied by the germline J gene. This sequence joins TRBV30 and TRBJ2-5, with 8 bases identical to TRBD2. The CDR3 sequence is 15 residues long. With V trimmed by 1 base and J by 4 bases, 8 bases remained unmatched. Germline values: CDR1 GTSNPN, CDR2 SVGIG (reference sequence). CDR3 DNA, as far as it was read: TGTGCCTGGAGTGAGTTTAGCGGGGAAGGAGAGACC. It specifies CAWSEFSGEGET. The complete CDR3 reads CAWSEFSGEGETQYF.

As concerns this clone: The CDR3 goes on 3 residues after the read ends, and that part is filled in from the germline J gene. The J gene is TRBJ2-1, the V gene TRBV5-4, with TRBD1 matching over 8 bases. Germline CDR1 is SGHNT and CDR2 is YYREEE (reference sequence). This CDR3 spans 15 amino acids. Losses at the gene ends were 0 bases for V and 4 bases for J; bases not matched to a gene: 3. CDR3 bases read: TGTGCCAGCAGCTTGGCTGGGACAGGATACAATGAG. Translating gives CASSLAGTGYNE. The entire CDR3 protein is CASSLAGTGYNEQFF.

This clone was found many times. The CDR3 end falls 3 residues outside the read, so it is completed with the germline J gene. The chain employs TRBV7-3 and TRBJ2-7; D unclear. V lost 2 bases and J lost 6, with 14 bases in between. The CDR3 is made up of 14 amino acids. Germline loops: CDR1 SGHTA, CDR2 FQGTGA. Partial CDR3 DNA: TGTGCCAGCAGCTTAGAGAGTCTAAGTATCGAG. Translation gives CASSLESLSIE. The full CDR3 is CASSLESLSIEQYF.

This clone showed up many times. The sequence runs out 3 residues before the end of the CDR3; the remainder is reconstructed from the germline J gene. The genes are TRBV5-4 and TRBJ2-1; TRBD1 agrees at 9 bases. Germline CDR1 is SGHNT and CDR2 is YYREEE (reference sequence). This CDR3 has 14 amino acids. J was trimmed by 8 bases and V by 0 bases; bases with no gene match: 3. Partial CDR3 DNA: TGTGCCAGCAGCTTGGGGACAGGGGTCTATGAG. Protein: CASSLGTGVYE. In full, the CDR3 reads CASSLGTGVYEQFF.

This clone has a count of ten or more. With the read ending 3 residues before the CDR3 end, the germline J gene is used to fill in that end. The rearrangement links TRBV6-1 to TRBJ1-3, with D possibly TRBD1 on 5 matching bases. V was trimmed by 4 bases and J by 6 bases, leaving 16 bases between them. Germline V lookup: CDR1 MNHNS, CDR2 SASEGT. This CDR3 spans 15 amino acids. CDR3 sequence: CASSGQGEPANTIYF. CDR3 DNA, as far as it was read: TGTGCCAGCAGTGGCCAGGGAGAGCCAGCAAACACC.

This clone has at least ten counts. From the germline J gene comes the end of the CDR3, since the read stops 3 residues before it. The chain joins TRBV28 to TRBJ1-6, with D tentatively TRBD1 (6 bases). The CDR3 has 13 residues. Trimming removed 5 bases at V and 8 bases at J, with 10 bases between. The germline V gene encodes CDR1 MDHEN and CDR2 SYDVKM. The chain's CDR3 is CASSPTGYSPLHF. CDR3 DNA (partial): TGTGCCAGCAGTCCCACAGGGTATTCACCC.

In this sample, this clone turned up many times. The DNA ends 3 residues before the CDR3 does, and the rest of the CDR3 is filled in from the germline J gene. The chain recombines TRBV6-1 with TRBJ1-4; D may be TRBD1 (5 bases). Trimming removed 2 bases at V and 7 bases at J, with 14 bases between. The CDR3 totals 15 residues. Germline CDR1 MNHNS, CDR2 SASEGT. The chain's CDR3 is CASSEQEGWSEKLFF. CDR3 bases read: TGTGCCAGCAGTGAACAGGAGGGGTGGAGTGAAAAA.

This clone came up many times. Read sequence stops 3 residues before the CDR3 end, and the germline J gene provides the missing end. V gene TRBV11-3 combines with J gene TRBJ2-3; 8 positions match TRBD1. This CDR3 contains 15 residues. V lost 6 bases to trimming and J lost 4 bases; unmatched junction nucleotides: 9. Germline-derived CDR1 and CDR2 are SGHNT and YENEEA. The covered CDR3 bases are TGTGCCAGCAGTCCAACACAGGGGGAGGCAGATACG. It codes for CASSPTQGEADT. The whole CDR3 sequence is CASSPTQGEADTQYF.

This clone was counted ten times or more. The CDR3 region is CASSPVQGTGELFF. The sequenced part of the CDR3 DNA is TGCGCCAGCAGCCCCGTACAGGGTACCGGGGAG. This chain joins TRBV5-1 and TRBJ2-2; possible D gene TRBD1, 6 bases. The read stops 3 residues short of the end of the CDR3; the missing end is completed from the germline J gene. In germline, CDR1 is SGHRS, CDR2 YFSETQ. This CDR3 has 14 amino acids. Trimming removed 4 bases at V and 5 bases at J, with 12 bases between.

This clone has a count of ten or more. The read ends 3 residues shy of where the CDR3 ends; the end is completed using the germline J gene. The chain links TRBV2 to TRBJ2-2, with TRBD2 as a possible D gene (5 bases). Germline loops: CDR1 SNHLY, CDR2 FYNNEI. V dropped 3 bases and J dropped 7 bases, with 21 bases sitting between them. The CDR3 loop spans 17 amino acids. The CDR3 DNA, read in part, is TGTGCCAGCAGTGATACACCCCCCGTGAGGGCCATCGGGGAG. This encodes CASSDTPPVRAIGE. The full CDR3 reads CASSDTPPVRAIGELFF.

This clone was counted at least ten times. The sequenced part of the CDR3 DNA is TGTGCCAGCAGCTTAGTCGACAGTTATAATTCACCC. Protein sequence: CASSLVDSYNSP. In full, the CDR3 reads CASSLVDSYNSPLHF. The V call is TRBV7-2, the J call TRBJ1-6; D perhaps matches TRBD1 (5 bases). The DNA ends 3 residues before the CDR3 does, and the rest of the CDR3 is filled in from the germline J gene. With 1 base removed from V and 4 bases from J, the gap between germline ends came to 8 bases. In germline, CDR1 is SGHTA, CDR2 FQGNSA. CDR3 length equals 15 residues.

This clone has at least ten counts. The CDR3 goes on 3 residues after the read ends, and that part is filled in from the germline J gene. The chain joins TRBV10-3 to TRBJ1-2; D gene ambiguous. The germline V gene has CDR1 ENHRY and CDR2 SYGVKD. The V end lost 1 base, the J end lost 4 bases, and 10 bases lay between the germline ends. The CDR3 extends over 14 amino acids. The CDR3 DNA, read in part, is TGTGCCATCAGTGAGTTCGCGGGATTCTATGGC. It yields the protein CAISEFAGFYG. The entire CDR3 is CAISEFAGFYGYTF.

At least ten counts were recorded for this clone. The read halts 3 residues ahead of the CDR3 end, with the missing end drawn from the germline J gene. The chain carries TRBV6-1 and TRBJ2-1, with D perhaps matching TRBD2 (6 bases). The CDR3 contains 15 residues. V gave up 3 bases and J gave up 9 bases, with 18 bases separating them. Germline V gives CDR1 MNHNS, CDR2 SASEGT. Incomplete CDR3 DNA: TGTGCCAGCAGTGAGGGGACTCCCGGGATCGGTGAG. The encoded protein is CASSEGTPGIGE. The CDR3 in full is CASSEGTPGIGEQFF.

This clone has ten or more counts. The read comes to an end 3 residues before the CDR3 does, leaving the germline J gene to fill in the end. This rearrangement joins TRBV5-1 to TRBJ1-6, with TRBD1 matching 7 bases. Germline loops: CDR1 SGHRS, CDR2 YFSETQ. J gave up 10 bases and V 0 bases, and 7 bases lay outside the gene matches. This CDR3 comprises 15 residues. The covered CDR3 bases are TGCGCCAGCAGCTTGGGGGGCAGGGGGATATCACCC. Translating it yields CASSLGGRGISP. The complete CDR3 protein is CASSLGGRGISPLHF.

This clone was seen repeatedly, ten times or more. Read data end 3 residues before the CDR3 end; the end is taken from the germline J gene. The V call is TRBV5-1, the J call TRBJ2-5, with D maybe TRBD1 (6 bases). The V gene's germline CDR1 is SGHRS and CDR2 YFSETQ. There are 14 residues in the CDR3. Trimming stripped 4 bases from V and 5 bases from J, with 15 bases between. The chain's CDR3 is CASSVDRRYETQYF. The part of the CDR3 DNA that was read is TGCGCCAGCAGCGTAGACAGGAGGTACGAGACC.

The sample holds a few counts of this clone. Read sequence stops 3 residues before the CDR3 end, and the germline J gene provides the missing end. The chain combines TRBV30 with TRBJ1-2; D gene uncertain. Germline CDR1 reads GTSNPN; CDR2 reads SVGIG (reference sequence). The CDR3 runs 12 residues. Partial CDR3 DNA: TGTGCCTGGAGGAGCGGGAGGGATACC. Translation: CAWRSGRDT. The CDR3 reads in full as CAWRSGRDTYTF. Full variable domain (remainder filled in from reference TRBV30 and TRBJ1-2): SQTIHQWPATLVQPVGSPLSLECTVEGTSNPNLYWYRQAAGRGLQLLFYSVGIGQISSEVPQNLSASRPQDRQFILSSKKLLLSDSGFYLCAWRSGRDTYTFGSGTRLTVV.

This clone was recorded many times. The sequenced fragment ends 3 residues before the CDR3 boundary, so the rest is inferred from the germline J gene. The V gene is TRBV19, the J gene TRBJ1-5; the D gene is possibly TRBD1 (5 bases). The CDR3 runs 14 residues. The V gene lost 5 bases and the J gene lost 7 bases, with 15 bases spanning the gap. Per the germline V gene, CDR1 is LNHDA and CDR2 is SQIVND (reference sequence). The CDR3 bases that were read are TGTGCCAGTAGTCCTGAGGGGCTAGTGCAGCCC. This sequence encodes CASSPEGLVQP. The full-length CDR3 reads as CASSPEGLVQPQHF.

This clone occurred many times. The read is 3 residues too short to cover the CDR3 end, so that end is filled in from the germline J gene. The chain has TRBV2 and TRBJ1-6; the match to TRBD1 covers 7 bases. The trim removed 7 bases at V and 6 bases at J, leaving 3 bases unmatched. The CDR3 sequence is 13 residues long. Germline assignment: CDR1 SNHLY and CDR2 FYNNEI. This chain's CDR3 is CASTRQGNSPLHF. The covered CDR3 bases are TGTGCCAGCACCCGACAGGGTAATTCACCC.

Many counts were recorded for this clone. The read stops 3 residues short of the end of the CDR3; the missing end is completed from the germline J gene. V and J are TRBV5-1 and TRBJ2-5, with TRBD2 as a possible D gene (6 bases). CDR3 length: 15 residues. Trimming took off 0 bases at V and 2 bases at J, with 11 bases between the two ends. Germline V gene lookup returns CDR1 SGHRS and CDR2 YFSETQ. CDR3 amino acids: CASSLAGSGQETQYF. CDR3 DNA, as far as it was read: TGCGCCAGCAGCTTGGCCGGGAGCGGACAAGAGACC.

This clone appeared many times. The read terminates 3 residues before the CDR3 end, so the remaining end is supplied by the germline J gene. V and J are TRBV5-1 and TRBJ2-3; 8 nucleotides align to TRBD2. V was pared by 3 bases and J by 6 bases, with 12 bases of the junction left unmatched. Germline CDR1 and CDR2: SGHRS and YFSETQ. The CDR3 covers 16 residues. CDR3 DNA, as far as it was read: TGCGCCAGCAGCTACGCGGGGGGCCCCGCCTCCGATACG. It yields the protein CASSYAGGPASDT. The whole CDR3 reads CASSYAGGPASDTQYF.

This clone was seen ten or more times. The read ends 3 residues before the CDR3 terminus; that terminus is restored from the germline J gene. The chain has TRBV5-1 and TRBJ2-3, with a weak D call TRBD2 (6 bases). CDR1 and CDR2 from the germline V gene are SGHRS and YFSETQ. Trimming cost V 4 bases and J 0 bases, with 15 bases left between them. The CDR3 is made up of 16 amino acids. The CDR3 reads CASSPLFGTSTDTQYF. The CDR3 bases that were read are TGCGCCAGCAGCCCCCTATTCGGGACTAGCACAGATACG.

This clone was counted only a few times. The CDR3 extends 3 residues past the end of the read, so its final part is completed from the germline J gene. The genes are TRBV29-1 and TRBJ1-4; 8 bases agree with TRBD1. Germline V lookup: CDR1 SQVTM, CDR2 ANQGSEA. Germline trimming cut 5 bases from V and 3 bases from J; bases unmatched to any gene: 20. This CDR3 spans 19 amino acids. This CDR3 reads CSVSGPPDRGGLANEKLFF. The DNA read from the CDR3 is TGCAGCGTTTCGGGACCCCCAGACAGGGGAGGGTTGGCTAATGAAAAA. Full variable domain (remainder filled in from reference TRBV29-1 and TRBJ1-4): SAVISQKPSRDICQRGTSLTIQCQVDSQVTMMFWYRQQPGQSLTLIATANQGSEATYESGFVIDKFPISRPNLTFSTLTVSNMSPEDSSIYLCSVSGPPDRGGLANEKLFFGSGTQLSVL.

This clone has at least ten counts. The CDR3 is cut off 3 residues early in the read; its end comes from the germline J gene. The V call is TRBV7-2, the J call TRBJ2-7, with 9 bases matching TRBD2. The germline CDR1 and CDR2 sequences are SGHTA and FQGNSA. The CDR3 has 15 residues. Germline trimming cut 2 bases from V and 2 bases from J; bases unmatched to any gene: 4. The part of the CDR3 DNA that was read is TGTGCCAGCAGCTTAAAGGCTAGCGGGGCCTACGAG. It codes for CASSLKASGAYE. The complete CDR3 protein is CASSLKASGAYEQYF.